The 21 T cell receptor beta chains reported below all come from one sample, sequenced in a study of glioma-infiltrating T cells. TCR alpha and beta CDR3 regions were amplified from RNA using iRepertoire nested multiplex PCR. TCRdb re-analysed the multiplex PCR reads in MiXCR, keeping a single row per CDR3 protein. The sample has roughly 200,000 distinct CDR3 sequences, 25% to 35% seen once. Sequenced material: glioma tissue, nonneoplastic brain tissue, or PBMCs (not recorded which). The origin of the receptors is a human donor with low-grade glioma or glioblastoma, undergoing nonglioma brain surgery, or in good health (not recorded which).

This clonotype has just a few counts. This chain connects TRBV7-9 to TRBJ2-4; either TRBD1 or TRBD2 may fit D (5 bases each). CDR1 and CDR2 (germline): SEHNR, FQNEAQ (reference sequence). The CDR3 is 17 residues long. V was cut by 4 bases and J by 6 bases, with 22 bases left in between. The CDR3 loop reads CASSSTYGGRDANIQYF. In nucleotides, the CDR3 is TGTGCCAGCAGCTCTACATACGGCGGCCGGGACGCAAACATTCAGTACTTC.

This clonotype has at least ten counts. The chain has TRBV3-1 and TRBJ1-1; D is undetermined. The CDR3 covers 13 residues. CDR1 and CDR2 from the germline V gene are LGHDT and YNNKEL (reference sequence). Trimming took off 3 bases at V and 4 bases at J, with 9 bases between the two ends. The CDR3 loop reads CASSHLYSTEAFF. Written as DNA, the CDR3 is TGTGCCAGCAGCCACCTGTATAGCACTGAAGCTTTCTTT.

This clonotype occurred many times. The rearrangement links TRBV28 to TRBJ1-2; 10 nucleotides line up with TRBD1. This CDR3 is built from 16 residues. J was trimmed by 3 bases and V by 1 base; bases with no gene match: 5. Germline assignment: CDR1 MDHEN and CDR2 SYDVKM. CDR3 sequence: CASSLYPGTGDYGYTF. The CDR3 nucleotides read TGTGCCAGCAGTTTATACCCCGGGACAGGGGACTATGGCTACACCTTC.

This clonotype was counted at least ten times. The rearrangement uses TRBV24-1 and TRBJ2-7, with D perhaps matching TRBD1 (6 bases). V lost 7 bases and J 0 bases, leaving 9 bases between the germline ends. CDR3 length: 13 residues. CDR1 and CDR2 (germline): KGHDR, SFDVKD. The CDR3 DNA reads TGTGCCACCAGGGACAGCGGCTCCTACGAGCAGTACTTC. Translating gives CATRDSGSYEQYF.

This clonotype has a count of ten or more. The chain has TRBV6-2 or TRBV6-3 and TRBJ2-3, with 8 bases lining up with TRBD2. This CDR3 contains 16 residues. Germline V gives CDR1 MNHEY, CDR2 SVGEGT. V lost 5 bases to trimming and J lost 6 bases; unmatched junction nucleotides: 13. In DNA, the CDR3 is TGTGCCAGCAGTCCCATAGCGGGGAGGGGAACGGATACGCAGTATTTT. Encoded protein: CASSPIAGRGTDTQYF.

As for this clonotype: Its ends do not fully match the called genes, so a read error is possible. This chain uses TRBV4-1 with TRBJ1-4; the D gene is possibly TRBD1 (6 bases). The germline V gene has CDR1 MGHRA and CDR2 YSYEKL. This CDR3 is 17 amino acids long. The CDR3 reads CASSQDRSRGANEELFF. In DNA, the CDR3 is TGCGCCAGCAGCCAAGATCGATCCAGGGGCGCTAATGAAGAACTGTTTTTT.

A remark on this clonotype: It may be a read error: a sequence one base away is much more abundant. The chain links TRBV6-2 or TRBV6-3 to TRBJ2-1; D is ambiguous. Per germline, CDR1 MNHEY and CDR2 SVGEGT. Trimming pared 5 bases from V and 10 bases from J, leaving 21 bases between. This CDR3 region has 15 residues. The CDR3: CASSGLASLLYEQFF. The DNA of the CDR3 is TGTGCCAGCAGTGGCCTGGCATCGTTACTATACGAGCAGTTCTTC.

A remark on this clonotype: A read error may explain this, as a much larger clone is one base away. The rearrangement links TRBV19 to TRBJ1-1, with TRBD1 matching over 8 bases. The CDR3 is 12 amino acids. V dropped 5 bases and J dropped 8; count of bases not matched to a gene: 4. The germline gives CDR1 LNHDA, CDR2 SQIVND (reference sequence). CDR3 amino acids: CASSGRDREAFF. CDR3 nucleotides: TGTGCCAGTAGTGGGAGGGACAGGGAAGCTTTCTTT.

Ten or more counts support this clonotype. The V and J genes are TRBV20-1 and TRBJ2-4, with 9 bases fitting TRBD1. This CDR3 comprises 14 residues. CDR1 and CDR2 (germline): DFQATT, SNEGSKA (reference sequence). Trimming removed 5 bases from V and 10 bases from J; junction bases left unmatched: 12. Written as DNA, the CDR3 is TGCAGTGCTCTTCGGGGACAGGGTGGAGCGATTCAGTACTTC. It translates to CSALRGQGGAIQYF.

This clonotype occurred many times. This chain connects TRBV7-3 to TRBJ2-3; D unresolved. The V end was cut by 2 bases, the J end by 1 base, with 7 bases between. This CDR3 has 14 residues. Germline V gene lookup returns CDR1 SGHTA and CDR2 FQGTGA. The CDR3 sequence: CASSLGYGTDTQYF. In DNA form, the CDR3 reads TGTGCCAGCAGCTTAGGTTACGGCACAGATACGCAGTATTTT.

This clonotype was picked up many times. The gene calls are TRBV20-1 and TRBJ2-7; 7 positions agree with TRBD2. CDR3 size: 13 residues. Germline CDR1 reads DFQATT; CDR2 reads SNEGSKA (reference sequence). The V and J ends lost 2 bases and 2 bases, in that order; junction bases with no gene match: 3. CDR3 in amino acids: CSARSGTTYEQYF. CDR3 coding DNA: TGCAGTGCTAGAAGCGGGACGACCTACGAGCAGTACTTC.

This clonotype came up many times. V and J are TRBV5-1 and TRBJ2-7, with D unresolved. CDR1 SGHRS and CDR2 YFSETQ come from the germline V gene. V lost 0 bases to trimming and J lost 6 bases, with 7 bases between them. The CDR3 totals 12 residues. CDR3 DNA sequence: TGCGCCAGCAGCTTGGATCCCTCCGAGCAGTACTTC. Amino acids: CASSLDPSEQYF.

A word on this clonotype: This may be a read error, as it is one base from a much larger clone. V and J are TRBV29-1 and TRBJ2-1; no clear D. The CDR3 contains 14 residues. Trimming stripped 4 bases from V and 7 bases from J, with 17 bases between. The germline V gene has CDR1 SQVTM and CDR2 ANQGSEA. CDR3 coding DNA: TGCAGCGTTGCTGAGAATTACAGCCTAAATGAGCAGTTCTTC. This translates into CSVAENYSLNEQFF.

The rearrangement links TRBV7-2 to TRBJ1-5; possible D gene TRBD1, 5 bases. Germline V gives CDR1 SGHTA, CDR2 FQGNSA. Deletions cut 7 bases from V and 6 bases from J, with 19 bases between. The CDR3 sequence is 15 residues long. In DNA form, the CDR3 reads TGTGCCAGCAACGATGGGCAGGGCGGCGCTCAGCCCCAGCATTTT. This encodes CASNDGQGGAQPQHF.

This clonotype turned up a few times. J is TRBJ2-1 and V is TRBV19; 10 bases align to TRBD2. The CDR3 is made up of 14 amino acids. The junction had 2 bases not matched to a gene; V was cut back by 3 bases and J by 6 bases. The germline V gene has CDR1 LNHDA and CDR2 SQIVND (reference sequence). The CDR3 loop is CASSILAGVNEQFF. Here the CDR3 DNA reads TGTGCCAGTAGTATTCTAGCGGGAGTCAATGAGCAGTTCTTC.

The chain has TRBV4-3 and TRBJ2-7, with 7 bases matching TRBD1. The CDR3 extends over 15 amino acids. V lost 0 bases to trimming and J lost 0 bases; unmatched junction nucleotides: 2. Germline CDR1 reads LGHNA; CDR2 reads YSLEER. CDR3 bases: TGCGCCAGCAGCCAAGACAGGGGGTACTCCTACGAGCAGTACTTC. This translates into CASSQDRGYSYEQYF.

This clonotype was observed many times. This chain joins TRBV3-1 and TRBJ2-3; 14 nucleotides align to TRBD2. Germline trimming cut 0 bases from V and 4 bases from J; bases unmatched to any gene: 9. The CDR3 spans 19 residues. Germline-derived CDR1 and CDR2 are LGHDT and YNNKEL (reference sequence). The CDR3 region has the DNA TGTGCCAGCAGCCAAGAGGGACTAGCGGGAGCAACGTCCCCAGATACGCAGTATTTT. Residues: CASSQEGLAGATSPDTQYF.

The V call is TRBV18, the J call TRBJ2-7; D may be TRBD2 (6 bases). CDR3 size: 14 residues. Trimming took off 3 bases at V and 2 bases at J, with 11 bases between the two ends. Germline values: CDR1 KGHSH, CDR2 LQKENI. CDR3 coding DNA: TGTGCCAGCTCACCTGCGGGAATTCCCTACGAGCAGTACTTC. Its translation: CASSPAGIPYEQYF.

The rearrangement uses TRBV30 and TRBJ1-5; no clear D. This CDR3 spans 12 amino acids. Germline lookup yields CDR1 GTSNPN and CDR2 SVGIG (reference sequence). Trimming left V 5 bases short and J 3 bases short, with 8 bases between. DNA for the CDR3: TGTGCCTGGGCCAAGAACAATCAGCCCCAGCATTTT. Protein: CAWAKNNQPQHF.

Ten or more counts support this clonotype. This chain links TRBV6-1 with TRBJ1-6; possible D gene TRBD1, 6 bases. V shed 7 bases and J shed 10 bases, with 17 bases lying between them. The CDR3 runs 14 residues. The germline gives CDR1 MNHNS, CDR2 SASEGT. CDR3 loop: CASTNRVLESPLHF. The CDR3 region has the DNA TGTGCCAGCACCAACAGGGTTTTAGAATCACCCCTCCACTTT.

This clonotype was counted at least ten times. The chain employs TRBV6-1 and TRBJ2-5; tentative D call: TRBD2 (6 bases). This CDR3 has 14 residues. Between the trimmed V and J ends, which lost 5 bases and 2 bases, there was a span of 12 bases. The germline gives CDR1 MNHNS, CDR2 SASEGT. This chain's CDR3 is CASSISEGQETQYF. CDR3 coding DNA: TGTGCCAGCAGTATCTCGGAGGGGCAAGAGACCCAGTACTTC.